Below are 22 T cell receptor beta chains sequenced from a single sample in a study of lymphopenia after photon versus proton radiotherapy. Sequencing used immunoSEQ multiplex PCR; TCRdb keeps in-frame clones, though not all of them. This sample has more than 70,000 clones, with about 83% found just once. The specimen was peripheral blood, collected from a patient treated with proton-based radiotherapy. These receptors all come from a man between 60 and 75 years old with pancreatic cancer.

The chain joins TRBV19 to TRBJ2-2; D unclear. Germline loops: CDR1 LNHDA, CDR2 SQIVND (reference sequence). This CDR3 has 11 residues. Trimming cost V 7 bases and J 3 bases, with 3 bases left between them. The CDR3 reads CASKDTGELFF. CDR3 bases: TGTGCCAGTAAGGACACCGGGGAGCTGTTTTTT.

A word on this clone: Other DNA sequences in the same sample also yield this CDR3. The chain links TRBV30 to TRBJ1-5; D perhaps matches TRBD1 (5 bases). This CDR3 spans 13 amino acids. V lost 0 bases and J 4 bases, leaving 7 bases between the germline ends. Germline V gene lookup returns CDR1 GTSNPN and CDR2 SVGIG (reference sequence). The CDR3 nucleotides read TGTGCCTGGAGTGTAGACAGTAATCAGCCCCAGCATTTT. It translates to CAWSVDSNQPQHF.

This sequence joins TRBV14 and TRBJ2-4; TRBD2 agrees at 12 bases. Germline CDR1 SGHDN, CDR2 FVKESK. Trimming removed 4 bases from V and 2 bases from J; junction bases left unmatched: 12. This CDR3 is 19 amino acids long. Here the CDR3 reads CASSPLTSGSGTTKNIQYF. Written as DNA, the CDR3 is TGTGCCAGCAGCCCGCTGACTAGCGGGAGTGGTACGACCAAAAACATTCAGTACTTC.

The V and J genes are TRBV12-5 and TRBJ2-5; D could derive from TRBD1 or TRBD2 (6 bases each). This CDR3 region has 16 residues. Germline CDR1 reads LGHNT; CDR2 reads FRNRAP. V was cut by 2 bases and J by 5 bases, with 18 bases left in between. CDR3 sequence (DNA): TGTGCTAGTGGTTTGTTACAGGGTCCTGGGGGGGAGACCCAGTACTTC. It encodes CASGLLQGPGGETQYF.

This clone has just one count. The chain recombines TRBV28 with TRBJ1-5; 10 nucleotides match TRBD1. The CDR3 spans 15 residues. The V gene's germline CDR1 is MDHEN and CDR2 SYDVKM. The junction had 4 bases not matched to a gene; V was cut back by 2 bases and J by 6 bases. CDR3 DNA sequence: TGTGCCAGCAGTTTAAGGGGGACAGGGGCTCAGCCCCAGCATTTT. Encoded protein: CASSLRGTGAQPQHF.

A note on this clone: At one end the junction does not follow the germline gene, possibly because of a read error. The CDR3 nucleotides are TGTGCCAGTAGCATAGGAGGGGTGAACACTGAAGCTTTCTTT. Translating gives CASSIGGVNTEAFF. The rearrangement links TRBV19 to TRBJ1-1, with a tentative D call TRBD1 (5 bases). The CDR3 totals 14 residues. CDR1 is LNHDA, CDR2 SQIVND, per germline (reference sequence).

A word on this clone: Additional DNA sequences in this sample encode the identical CDR3. The chain employs TRBV19 and TRBJ1-5; D might be TRBD1 (5 bases). This CDR3 has 16 amino acids. V was trimmed by 4 bases and J by 5 bases, leaving 18 bases between them. CDR1 is LNHDA and CDR2 is SQIVND in the germline V gene (reference sequence). The CDR3 DNA reads TGTGCCAGTAGTAGCGACAGTCTCTCGGGGCATCAGCCCCAGCATTTT. Residues: CASSSDSLSGHQPQHF.

The chain combines TRBV5-1 with TRBJ2-3; TRBD1 matches 7 bases. The trim removed 0 bases at V and 5 bases at J, leaving 6 bases unmatched. The CDR3 has 15 amino acids. Germline V gene sequence: CDR1 SGHRS, CDR2 YFSETQ. CDR3 region: CASSLAKGAGDTQYF. Written as DNA, the CDR3 is TGCGCCAGCAGCTTGGCCAAGGGGGCGGGAGATACGCAGTATTTT.

V is TRBV27 and J is TRBJ1-2, with D possibly TRBD1 on 5 matching bases. There are 16 residues in the CDR3. The V end was cut by 4 bases, the J end by 4 bases, with 19 bases between. CDR1 is MNHEY, CDR2 SMNVEV, per germline (reference sequence). The CDR3 DNA reads as TGTGCCAGCAGTTCCCAGGGCCAGGCGAGAGGCTATGGCTACACCTTC. Translation gives CASSSQGQARGYGYTF.

The chain employs TRBV28 and TRBJ1-5; tentative D call: TRBD1 (5 bases). The CDR3 is 15 residues long. CDR1 and CDR2 (germline): MDHEN, SYDVKM. Trimming removed 1 base at V and 2 bases at J, with 9 bases between. The CDR3 DNA is TGTGCCAGCAGTTTATTTGGGGGAGGCAATCAGCCCCAGCATTTT. Translation gives CASSLFGGGNQPQHF.

The V call is TRBV27, the J call TRBJ2-1; weak D call: TRBD1 (7 bases). V lost 4 bases to trimming and J lost 0 bases, with 19 bases between them. This CDR3 has 18 amino acids. Germline loops: CDR1 MNHEY, CDR2 SMNVEV (reference sequence). In DNA, the CDR3 is TGTGCCAGCAGTTCCCCCCTCTTGCGGGACAGCTCCTACAATGAGCAGTTCTTC. Amino acids: CASSSPLLRDSSYNEQFF.

The rearrangement joins TRBV28 to TRBJ2-5; D is possibly TRBD2 (10 bases). Germline V lookup: CDR1 MDHEN, CDR2 SYDVKM. The length of the CDR3 is 20 residues. V was trimmed by 6 bases and J by 0 bases, leaving 29 bases between them. The CDR3 region is CASSSTGGLAGVGYQETQYF. The CDR3, as DNA: TGTGCCAGCAGCTCTACAGGGGGCCTAGCGGGGGTAGGGTACCAAGAGACCCAGTACTTC. The full variable domain, completed using reference TRBV28 and TRBJ2-5, is DVKVTQSSRYLVKRTGEKVFLECVQDMDHENMFWYRQDPGLGLRLIYFSYDVKMKEKGDIPEGYSVSREKKERFSLILESASTNQTSMYLCASSSTGGLAGVGYQETQYFGPGTRLLVL.

The rearrangement joins TRBV19 to TRBJ2-7, with D hard to call. Germline V gives CDR1 LNHDA, CDR2 SQIVND (reference sequence). CDR3 length: 14 amino acids. The V and J ends lost 3 bases and 2 bases respectively, with 11 bases between them. CDR3 region: CASSIGQSPYEQYF. In DNA, the CDR3 is TGTGCCAGTAGTATCGGTCAGTCCCCCTACGAGCAGTACTTC.

The CDR3 nucleotides are TGTGCCAGCAGCCCTAGCCTCTCCTACAATGAGCAGTTCTTC. This codes for CASSPSLSYNEQFF. The rearrangement joins TRBV11-2 to TRBJ2-1; a possible D gene is TRBD2 (5 bases). The CDR3 length is 14 residues. V was trimmed by 5 bases and J by 0 bases, leaving 8 bases between them. Per the germline V gene, CDR1 is SGHAT and CDR2 is FQNNGV. The variable domain in full, completed from reference TRBV11-2 and TRBJ2-1, reads EAGVAQSPRYKIIEKRQSVAFWCNPISGHATLYWYQQILGQGPKLLIQFQNNGVVDDSQLPKDRFSAERLKGVDSTLKIQPAKLEDSAVYLCASSPSLSYNEQFFGPGTRLTVL.

The chain couples TRBV4-2 to TRBJ2-6; D may be TRBD1 (7 bases). The CDR3 sequence is 17 residues long. CDR1 is LGHNA, CDR2 YNFKEQ, per germline. The V end lost 3 bases, the J end lost 2 bases, and 14 bases lay between the germline ends. CDR3 amino acids: CASSHGGGAAGANVLTF. The CDR3 nucleotides read TGTGCCAGCAGCCACGGAGGGGGCGCAGCTGGGGCCAACGTCCTGACTTTC.

The chain links TRBV29-1 to TRBJ2-3, with 12 positions matching TRBD1. This CDR3 comprises 12 residues. V shed 3 bases and J 10 bases; nucleotides not matched to a gene: 2. Germline V gene lookup returns CDR1 SQVTM and CDR2 ANQGSEA. This CDR3 is CSVEGQGAPQYF. CDR3 coding DNA: TGCAGCGTTGAGGGACAGGGGGCCCCGCAGTATTTT.

The chain carries TRBV6-5 and TRBJ1-2; no definite D call. V was clipped by 6 bases and J by 5 bases, with 10 bases between them. The germline V gene has CDR1 MNHEY and CDR2 SVGAGI. The CDR3 loop spans 12 amino acids. For the CDR3, the DNA is TGTGCCAGCAGAAAACGTGAATATGGCTACACCTTC. Translated, it gives CASRKREYGYTF.

The chain employs TRBV5-1 and TRBJ2-5; weak D call: TRBD2 (5 bases). The CDR3 is made up of 14 amino acids. V lost 0 bases and J lost 6, with 12 bases in between. CDR1 SGHRS and CDR2 YFSETQ come from the germline V gene. This CDR3 is CASSLATRVQTQYF. In DNA, the CDR3 is TGCGCCAGCAGCTTGGCTACTAGGGTACAGACCCAGTACTTC.

V and J are TRBV6-6 and TRBJ2-7; 9 bases are a match to TRBD1. The V gene's germline CDR1 is MNHNY and CDR2 SVGAGI (reference sequence). The CDR3 is made up of 13 amino acids. The V gene end was trimmed by 6 bases and the J gene end by 3 bases; junction bases not matched to a gene: 3. CDR3 sequence: CASRKGQGYEQYF. The CDR3 nucleotides are TGTGCCAGCAGGAAGGGACAGGGCTACGAGCAGTACTTC.

The rearrangement joins TRBV4-1 to TRBJ2-1; the match to TRBD2 covers 14 bases. This CDR3 spans 19 amino acids. J lost 8 bases, V lost 0 bases, and 12 bases had no gene match. Germline loops: CDR1 MGHRA, CDR2 YSYEKL. In DNA form, the CDR3 reads TGCGCCAGCAGCCAAGAGGGCGGGACTAGCGGGGGTCCTGCCGATGAGCAGTTCTTC. As protein: CASSQEGGTSGGPADEQFF.

The V and J genes are TRBV7-2 and TRBJ1-3, with D unresolved. The CDR3 is made up of 15 amino acids. Germline CDR1 reads SGHTA; CDR2 reads FQGNSA. Trimming left V 5 bases short and J 3 bases short, with 14 bases between. The CDR3: CASSPALTDGNTIYF. The CDR3 DNA is TGTGCCAGCAGCCCGGCCTTAACGGATGGAAACACCATATATTTT.

This chain connects TRBV5-1 to TRBJ2-3; D may be TRBD2 (5 bases). V shed 3 bases and J shed 2 bases, with 13 bases lying between them. Germline assignment: CDR1 SGHRS and CDR2 YFSETQ. The CDR3 is made up of 15 amino acids. CDR3 DNA sequence: TGCGCCAGCAGCTGGCCCTCGGGAACCACAGATACGCAGTATTTT. This sequence encodes CASSWPSGTTDTQYF. Full variable domain (missing parts from reference TRBV5-1 and TRBJ2-3): KAGVTQTPRYLIKTRGQQVTLSCSPISGHRSVSWYQQTPGQGLQFLFEYFSETQRNKGNFPGRFSGRQFSNSRSEMNVSTLELGDSALYLCASSWPSGTTDTQYFGPGTRLTVL.